This TCR beta chain was documented in a study of cytomegalovirus exposure and HLA in healthy donors. Study conclusions and caveats: Analysis performed later found under 20,000 TCR beta sequences associated with HLA alleles at 0.05 false discovery rate.

Each donor was nominally healthy when sampled (though unrecorded immune exposures were likely). V was trimmed by 4 bases and J by 4 bases, leaving 7 bases between them. This CDR3 is 12 amino acids long. Germline CDR1 reads SGHDN; CDR2 reads FVKESK. With respect to this clone: What it binds is not known.

13 Jbeta primers and 60 Vbeta primers were used for the PCR. The method was immunoSEQ multiplex PCR; TCRdb's version includes in-frame clones alone and lacks a portion of them. The sample carries approximately 100,000 clones, 70% recorded once. The source is a man aged 40-49 years in good health and CMV-seropositive. The sequenced sample was PBMCs. The chain carries TRBV14 and TRBJ1-2; D ambiguous. In DNA, the CDR3 is TGTGCCAGCAGCCCCGGCGGCTATGGCTACACCTTC. Protein sequence: CASSPGGYGYTF.